Given below is one T cell receptor (beta chain) in context. This sample also contains other DNA sequences that code for the same CDR3. This specimen comes from a study of blood T cell repertoires in COVID-19. Study background: COVID-19 samples collected from the United States, Italy and Spain covered acute and convalescent phases. Sources were T cells, B-cell-depleted T cells, or PBMCs; the material itself was cDNA or gDNA.

Germline assignment: CDR1 SGHTA and CDR2 FQGNSA. Trimming stripped 1 base from V and 1 base from J, with 9 bases between. The CDR3 length is 15 residues. Methods used by the authors: Researchers report that nucleated cell counts were estimated from reference gene primer amplification. Here immunoSEQ multiplex PCR was the method, and the copy in TCRdb shows in-frame clones only, minus some. That table gives V, J and clone size, and the DNA gave D and trimming. The data contain 470,000 or so clones, about 89% of them seen just once; the ten biggest clones take up approximately 4.3%. The clonotype comes from a woman aged 25-40 years with acute or convalescent COVID-19. Input material: peripheral blood. The chain carries TRBV7-2 and TRBJ2-3, with D perhaps matching TRBD2 (6 bases). In DNA, the CDR3 is TGTGCCAGCAGCTTAGGAGGAGGGGGCACAGATACGCAGTATTTT. Its protein is CASSLGGGGTDTQYF. Full variable domain (remainder filled in from reference TRBV7-2 and TRBJ2-3): GAGVSQSPSNKVTEKGKDVELRCDPISGHTALYWYRQSLGQGLEFLIYFQGNSAPDKSGLPSDRFSAERTGGSVSTLTIQRTQQEDSAVYLCASSLGGGGTDTQYFGPGTRLTVL.